The 27 T cell receptor beta chains reported below all come from one sample, sequenced in a study of naive and memory T cell subsets. An equimolar mix of two oligonucleotides served as the beta constant-region primer for TRBC1 and TRBC2. Nested alpha and beta constant-region primers with the SP2 primer drove four PCR rounds on ligated cDNA. TCRdb called the UMI-ligation and nested PCR reads again in MiXCR, with one record for every CDR3 protein. The sample records 95,000 to 150,000 distinct CDR3 sequences, 30% to 45% being singletons. Sequenced input: central memory CD4+ T cells from blood. These receptors originate from a human donor in good health.

This clonotype came up many times. The V and J genes are TRBV4-1 and TRBJ1-2, with 8 bases that match TRBD1. The germline gives CDR1 MGHRA, CDR2 YSYEKL. V shed 8 bases and J 5 bases; nucleotides not matched to a gene: 10. This CDR3 comprises 14 residues. The CDR3 sequence: CASSDAGGLYGYTF. The CDR3 DNA reads as TGCGCCAGCTCAGACGCAGGGGGCCTATATGGCTACACCTTC.

This chain joins TRBV18 and TRBJ2-7, with 9 bases identical to TRBD1. The germline V gene has CDR1 KGHSH and CDR2 LQKENI. V trimming: 2 bases; J trimming: 5 bases; junction bases outside the gene matches: 1. The CDR3 is 13 amino acids. CDR3 bases: TGTGCCAGCTCACCAAACAGGGGGCACGAGCAGTACTTC. This sequence encodes CASSPNRGHEQYF.

V gene TRBV3-1 combines with J gene TRBJ2-1, with D tentatively TRBD2 (6 bases). Germline CDR1 is LGHDT and CDR2 is YNNKEL (reference sequence). This CDR3 spans 14 amino acids. Trimming removed 1 base at V and 7 bases at J, with 11 bases between. Here the CDR3 reads CASSQVEGKNEQFF. DNA for the CDR3: TGTGCCAGCAGCCAAGTGGAGGGAAAAAATGAGCAGTTCTTC.

This rearrangement joins TRBV6-2 or TRBV6-3 to TRBJ2-7, with 7 bases matching TRBD1. Germline CDR1 MNHEY, CDR2 SVGEGT. CDR3 length: 13 residues. The ends lost 10 bases at V and 2 bases at J; junction bases unmatched: 8. CDR3 sequence: CATRGTATYEQYF. CDR3 sequence (DNA): TGTGCCACCCGAGGGACAGCTACCTACGAGCAGTACTTC.

At least ten counts were recorded for this clonotype. The chain recombines TRBV20-1 with TRBJ1-6; a possible D gene is TRBD1 (6 bases). Trimming took 4 bases from V and 5 from J, leaving 15 bases between them. CDR1 is DFQATT and CDR2 is SNEGSKA in the germline V gene (reference sequence). The CDR3 contains 15 residues. CDR3 sequence (DNA): TGCAGTGCTACCCTAGCCGGGACAAATAATTCACCCCTCCACTTT. This sequence encodes CSATLAGTNNSPLHF.

This chain uses TRBV6-1 with TRBJ2-1, with 8 nucleotides matching TRBD2. With 6 bases clipped from V and 9 bases from J, the junction kept 10 bases outside the gene matches. The germline V gene encodes CDR1 MNHNS and CDR2 SASEGT. The CDR3 is made up of 14 amino acids. The CDR3 DNA reads as TGTGCCAGCAGGACCGGGACTAGTCACGTTGAGCAGTTCTTC. This gives the protein CASRTGTSHVEQFF.

This clonotype was observed many times. The chain has TRBV3-1 and TRBJ2-5; 11 positions agree with TRBD1. The V gene's germline CDR1 is LGHDT and CDR2 YNNKEL (reference sequence). The V segment lost 2 bases and the J segment 4 bases; nucleotides outside the gene matches: 6. This CDR3 spans 16 amino acids. DNA for the CDR3: TGTGCCAGCAGCCAAAAGGCCGGGACAGGGGGAGAGACCCAGTACTTC. This encodes CASSQKAGTGGETQYF.

This clonotype has a handful of counts. The V gene is TRBV7-2, the J gene TRBJ1-1, with D maybe TRBD1 (5 bases). The germline V and J ends were trimmed by 2 bases and 1 base, with 17 bases remaining between them. The CDR3 is made up of 17 amino acids. Germline CDR1 and CDR2: SGHTA and FQGNSA. The CDR3 DNA sequence: TGTGCCAGCAGCTTAAGGCAGCCAGGGTACCAGAACACTGAAGCTTTCTTT. This translates into CASSLRQPGYQNTEAFF.

This clonotype has at least ten counts. This sequence joins TRBV18 and TRBJ1-5; the D is unclear. The germline V gene encodes CDR1 KGHSH and CDR2 LQKENI. The ends were cut back, 2 bases at V and 2 bases at J, with 7 bases in the middle. This CDR3 region has 14 residues. CDR3 residues: CASSPGFGNQPQHF. CDR3 coding DNA: TGTGCCAGCTCACCAGGGTTCGGCAATCAGCCCCAGCATTTT.

This clonotype has only a few counts. V and J are TRBV20-1 and TRBJ2-5; 9 nucleotides match TRBD2. The CDR3 is 16 residues long. Germline assignment: CDR1 DFQATT and CDR2 SNEGSKA (reference sequence). The trim removed 1 base at V and 2 bases at J, leaving 8 bases unmatched. In nucleotides, the CDR3 is TGCAGTGCTAGAGTCCGGCGAGCGGGAGGACAAGAGACCCAGTACTTC. It codes for CSARVRRAGGQETQYF.

This clonotype was counted at least ten times. The CDR3: CASSIGRAVNEQFF. The DNA for the CDR3 is TGTGCCAGCAGTATCGGGAGGGCGGTGAATGAGCAGTTCTTC. The gene calls are TRBV6-1 and TRBJ2-1; 8 positions match TRBD2. Per the germline V gene, CDR1 is MNHNS and CDR2 is SASEGT. After removal of 5 bases from V and 7 bases from J, the junction contained 7 bases not matched to a gene. This CDR3 is built from 14 residues.

By sample fraction, this clonotype is medium-sized. The chain employs TRBV7-6 and TRBJ2-3; TRBD2 matches at 9 bases. The CDR3 loop spans 15 amino acids. V shed 3 bases, J shed 3 bases, and the junction held 4 bases outside the gene matches. Germline V gene lookup returns CDR1 SGHVS and CDR2 FNYEAQ. The CDR3, as DNA: TGTGCCAGCAGCTTTAGCGGGAGCCTTACAGATACGCAGTATTTT. It specifies CASSFSGSLTDTQYF.

The chain links TRBV20-1 to TRBJ2-5; possible D gene TRBD1, 7 bases. The CDR3 is 14 amino acids. Germline V CDR1 and CDR2: DFQATT, SNEGSKA (reference sequence). Trimming stripped 1 base from V and 9 bases from J, with 18 bases between. The CDR3 sequence is CSARAGQGERAQYF. Written as DNA, the CDR3 is TGCAGTGCTAGAGCAGGTCAGGGGGAGCGGGCCCAGTACTTC.

This clonotype was counted a single time. V is TRBV29-1 and J is TRBJ1-6; 8 nucleotides align to TRBD1. The germline CDR1 and CDR2 sequences are SQVTM and ANQGSEA. Unmatched junction bases numbered 7, after V lost 7 bases and J lost 8 bases. This CDR3 contains 13 residues. In nucleotides, the CDR3 is TGCAGCGCCGGACAGGGAGGGGATTCACCCCTCCACTTT. Translation: CSAGQGGDSPLHF.

This clonotype was picked up a small number of times. This chain uses TRBV20-1 with TRBJ2-3; D remains ambiguous. The CDR3 runs to 14 residues. Germline loops: CDR1 DFQATT, CDR2 SNEGSKA (reference sequence). Trimming shortened V by 0 bases and J by 7 bases, and 14 bases separated the two germline ends. The CDR3 DNA follows: TGCAGTGCTAGAGATCCCGCCGGGTCATATACGCAGTATTTT. Protein: CSARDPAGSYTQYF.

The DNA for the CDR3 is TGTGCCAGCAGCTCGACCAGGGCCCAGAACACCGGGGAGCTGTTTTTT. Translated, it gives CASSSTRAQNTGELFF. The chain links TRBV5-6 to TRBJ2-2; tentative D call: TRBD1 (5 bases). Germline CDR1 is SGHDT and CDR2 is YYEEEE. CDR3 length: 16 amino acids. The V end lost 3 bases, the J end lost 1 base, and 13 bases lay between the germline ends.

The table lists this clonotype with a few counts. V usage is TRBV7-9 and J usage is TRBJ2-7; 7 nucleotides match TRBD2. Germline V lookup: CDR1 SEHNR, CDR2 FQNEAQ (reference sequence). The CDR3 consists of 17 residues. After removal of 3 bases from V and 1 base from J, the junction contained 12 bases not matched to a gene. The DNA of the CDR3 is TGTGCCAGCAGCTTCCCCTCGGAACTAGCGCCTTCCTACGAGCAGTACTTC. It specifies CASSFPSELAPSYEQYF.

This chain joins TRBV7-2 and TRBJ1-4; tentatively, D is TRBD1 (5 bases). The CDR3 contains 13 residues. The V gene's germline CDR1 is SGHTA and CDR2 FQGNSA. V was cut by 0 bases and J by 8 bases, with 7 bases left in between. The CDR3 is CASSLARGEKLFF. In nucleotides, the CDR3 is TGTGCCAGCAGCTTAGCGAGGGGAGAAAAACTGTTTTTT.

This clonotype has at least ten counts. This chain uses TRBV7-2 with TRBJ1-1; D gene unclear. V dropped 7 bases and J dropped 0 bases, with 9 bases sitting between them. CDR1 and CDR2 from the germline V gene are SGHTA and FQGNSA. This CDR3 region has 13 residues. The CDR3 region is CASTPTVNTEAFF. CDR3 coding DNA: TGTGCCAGCACCCCCACAGTGAACACTGAAGCTTTCTTT.

The chain recombines TRBV20-1 with TRBJ2-7; 10 nucleotides align to TRBD1. Unmatched junction bases numbered 8, after V lost 0 bases and J lost 6 bases. CDR1 DFQATT and CDR2 SNEGSKA come from the germline V gene (reference sequence). CDR3 length equals 15 residues. The CDR3 here is CSARDVDRGLGEQYF. In nucleotides, the CDR3 is TGCAGTGCTAGAGATGTGGACAGGGGGTTGGGCGAGCAGTACTTC.

Many counts were recorded for this clonotype. The chain employs TRBV20-1 and TRBJ2-1, with D unclear. In germline, CDR1 is DFQATT, CDR2 SNEGSKA (reference sequence). Trimming cost V 4 bases and J 5 bases, with 6 bases left between them. The CDR3 covers 11 residues. The CDR3: CSAIRHNEQFF. In nucleotides, the CDR3 is TGCAGTGCTATTAGACACAATGAGCAGTTCTTC.

The table lists this clonotype with a few counts. The chain combines TRBV6-5 with TRBJ2-2; D could derive from TRBD1 or TRBD2 (5 bases each). The germline gives CDR1 MNHEY, CDR2 SVGAGI. CDR3 length: 14 residues. V was cut by 6 bases and J by 2 bases, with 10 bases left in between. The CDR3 reads CASRRDGNTGELFF. CDR3 bases: TGTGCCAGCAGACGGGACGGTAACACCGGGGAGCTGTTTTTT.

J is TRBJ2-4 and V is TRBV3-1; weak D call: TRBD1 (6 bases). Looked up from germline, CDR1 is LGHDT and CDR2 is YNNKEL (reference sequence). The CDR3 spans 15 residues. With 5 bases removed from V and 5 bases from J, the gap between germline ends came to 16 bases. The CDR3 sequence is CASSKEPRGQNIQYF. The CDR3 nucleotides read TGTGCCAGCAGCAAGGAGCCCAGGGGACAAAACATTCAGTACTTC.

This clonotype showed up just a few times. The CDR3 reads CASSPSKQPQHF. The DNA of the CDR3 is TGTGCCAGCAGCCCGTCCAAACAGCCCCAGCATTTT. The chain has TRBV12-3 or TRBV12-4 and TRBJ1-5; D not certain. V gave up 6 bases and J gave up 7 bases, with 10 bases separating them. This CDR3 is 12 amino acids long.

The genes are TRBV4-2 and TRBJ2-1; TRBD1 agrees at 10 bases. CDR3 length: 14 residues. Germline-derived CDR1 and CDR2 are LGHNA and YNFKEQ. Trimming removed 5 bases from V and 7 bases from J; junction bases left unmatched: 5. CDR3 amino acids: CASSKGQGWNEQFF. CDR3 DNA: TGTGCCAGCAGCAAGGGACAGGGGTGGAATGAGCAGTTCTTC.

The V gene is TRBV6-6, the J gene TRBJ2-3, with D perhaps matching TRBD1 (5 bases). The germline V and J ends were trimmed by 7 bases and 1 base, with 6 bases remaining between them. Germline V gene data show CDR1 as MNHNY and CDR2 as SVGAGI (reference sequence). The CDR3 has 12 amino acids. The CDR3 loop is CASTRGTDTQYF. The CDR3 DNA sequence: TGTGCCAGCACCAGGGGCACAGATACGCAGTATTTT.

This clonotype occurred a few times. V usage is TRBV29-1 and J usage is TRBJ2-3; D might be TRBD2 (5 bases). V gave up 5 bases and J gave up 9 bases, with 12 bases separating them. Germline CDR1 is SQVTM and CDR2 is ANQGSEA. The CDR3 is made up of 11 amino acids. CDR3 region: CSVREGKTQYF. The CDR3 DNA reads as TGCAGCGTTCGAGAGGGCAAGACGCAGTATTTT.